The source of this T cell receptor (beta chain) is a study of T cells in Graves' hyperthyroidism and ophthalmopathy. This CDR3 is 13 amino acids long. Trimming shortened V by 2 bases and J by 6 bases, and 7 bases separated the two germline ends. CDR1 is MNHEY, CDR2 SVGAGI, per germline. What was amplified from RNA transcripts were TCR beta CDR3 regions. HTBI primers were used for first-round RT-PCR of the TCR CDR3. Via MiXCR, TCRdb re-called the multiplex PCR reads, giving one row per CDR3 protein. Among roughly 840,000 distinct CDR3 sequences listed, 38% were seen once. Study conclusions and caveats: In validation, the model predicted ophthalmopathy. These predictions came a median roughly 7.1 months before onset.

Note on this clonotype: Its antigen is undetermined.

No progression to ophthalmopathy during 18 months of follow-up defined stable disease. Lactation, pregnancy, other autoimmune disease or uncontrolled infection led to exclusion of patients. PBMCs were collected from an approximately 9.4 ml volume of fresh peripheral blood. The clonotype comes from a man younger than 35 with Graves' hyperthyroidism. The sequencing sample was made of blood. The rearrangement joins TRBV6-5 to TRBJ2-2; D not certain. In nucleotides, the CDR3 is TGTGCCAGCAGTTACGGGTTACCCGGGGAGCTGTTTTTT. This gives the protein CASSYGLPGELFF.